This T cell receptor beta chain was captured in a study of OX40 agonist ivuxolimab in advanced cancers. The wider study: Mean age 60 years, range about 20 to 90; roughly 80% male.

Repertoires were generated with immunoSEQ multiplex PCR, while TCRdb's copy carries only in-frame clones and drops some. The table has 74,000 or so clones, around 89% seen once; the top ten hold 9% to 10%. Study-wide points: The authors also found low normalized T-cell clonal expansion in some nonresponders. Within 6 weeks, CD4+ and CD8+ blood T cells expanded clonally at 0.1 to 3.0 mg/kg.

On this clone itself: Its antigen is unidentified.

Deletions cut 7 bases from V and 5 bases from J, with 13 bases between. The CDR3 covers 13 residues. Germline loops: CDR1 SGHRS, CDR2 YFSETQ. This chain links TRBV5-1 with TRBJ2-4; D not certain. The sequence came from an adult with an advanced solid tumor such as melanoma, head and neck, liver or kidney cancer. This specimen was CD4+ or CD8+ T cells sorted from blood, taken in a trial of the OX40 agonist ivuxolimab. In nucleotides, the CDR3 is TGCGCCAGCCAGAACCTTAGCCAAAACATTCAGTACTTC. This codes for CASQNLSQNIQYF.